Below are 17 T cell receptor beta chains sequenced from a single sample in a study of early T cells in non-severe SARS-CoV-2 infection. TCRdb reprocessed the 5' RACE reads via MiXCR and lists one record per CDR3 protein. The table has about 110,000 distinct CDR3 sequences, 8.5% to 14% seen once; the top ten hold about 7.6%. The sequencing input was whole blood. These receptor sequences come from an adult who was a healthcare worker with PCR-confirmed SARS-CoV-2 infection or an uninfected control (not recorded which).

The chain couples TRBV28 to TRBJ2-1; 7 nucleotides align to TRBD2. Germline trimming cut 6 bases from V and 7 bases from J; bases unmatched to any gene: 12. Germline V gene data show CDR1 as MDHEN and CDR2 as SYDVKM. This CDR3 has 15 residues. CDR3 nucleotide sequence: TGTGCCAGCAGCCCGGGGACTAAGAATTCAAATGAGCAGTTCTTC. Translated: CASSPGTKNSNEQFF.

This clonotype appeared many times. The CDR3 nucleotides read TGTGCCAGCAGGGACAGCCGCCAGGATGGAAACACCATATATTTT. Translated: CASRDSRQDGNTIYF. The gene calls are TRBV28 and TRBJ1-3; D may be TRBD1 (6 bases). CDR1 MDHEN and CDR2 SYDVKM come from the germline V gene. Trimming left V 6 bases short and J 3 bases short, with 15 bases between. The CDR3 consists of 15 residues.

There are a few counts of this clonotype. The chain recombines TRBV28 with TRBJ1-2; 7 nucleotides agree with TRBD1. Germline assignment: CDR1 MDHEN and CDR2 SYDVKM. The CDR3 loop spans 14 amino acids. V dropped 6 bases and J dropped 3; count of bases not matched to a gene: 7. The CDR3, as DNA: TGTGCCAGCAGAGATCAGGGGGGTTACTATGGCTACACCTTC. Its translation is CASRDQGGYYGYTF.

This clonotype has more than one count but fewer than ten. This chain uses TRBV5-5 with TRBJ1-5; no reliable D call. V dropped 1 base and J dropped 3 bases, with 8 bases sitting between them. Germline V gene sequence: CDR1 SGHKS, CDR2 YYEKEE (reference sequence). This CDR3 is built from 14 residues. CDR3 sequence reads: CASSLSRDNQPQHF. CDR3 nucleotides: TGTGCCAGCAGCTTGTCACGGGACAATCAGCCCCAGCATTTT.

The chain has TRBV28 and TRBJ2-1; D is unclear. Trimming cost V 5 bases and J 6 bases, with 14 bases left between them. CDR1 and CDR2 from the germline V gene are MDHEN and SYDVKM. CDR3 length: 14 amino acids. Here the CDR3 reads CASSPPLTTNEQFF. CDR3 nucleotide sequence: TGTGCCAGCAGTCCTCCCCTGACAACCAATGAGCAGTTCTTC.

This clonotype was counted between two and nine times. The V gene is TRBV12-3 or TRBV12-4, the J gene TRBJ2-1; D unresolved. The germline V and J ends were trimmed by 1 base and 1 base, with 5 bases remaining between them. The CDR3 loop spans 14 amino acids. The CDR3, as DNA: TGTGCCAGCAGTTTAGAGTATTCCTACAATGAGCAGTTCTTC. This gives the protein CASSLEYSYNEQFF.

This sequence joins TRBV7-8 and TRBJ1-5, with D uncertain. Germline CDR1 reads SGHVS; CDR2 reads FQNEAQ. The CDR3 extends over 14 amino acids. V dropped 0 bases and J dropped 5 bases, with 8 bases sitting between them. The DNA of the CDR3 is TGTGCCAGCAGCTTAGCGACCGGGGATCAGCCCCAGCATTTT. This encodes CASSLATGDQPQHF.

This clonotype has at least ten counts. V usage is TRBV20-1 and J usage is TRBJ1-5; D gene unclear. The CDR3 length is 13 residues. Germline V gene data show CDR1 as DFQATT and CDR2 as SNEGSKA (reference sequence). V lost 4 bases and J lost 4, with 11 bases in between. The CDR3 DNA sequence: TGCAGTGCTAATCCCGGGATAAATCAGCCCCAGCATTTT. Its protein product is CSANPGINQPQHF.

A few counts support this clonotype. The J gene is TRBJ1-2, the V gene TRBV19; maybe TRBD1 (5 bases). Trimming stripped 3 bases from V and 6 bases from J, with 20 bases between. The CDR3 runs to 16 residues. Germline CDR1 is LNHDA and CDR2 is SQIVND (reference sequence). CDR3 sequence reads: CASSISRTRQRHGYTF. CDR3 nucleotides: TGTGCCAGTAGTATTTCCCGGACACGCCAACGTCATGGCTACACCTTC.

This clonotype has just a few counts. The rearrangement joins TRBV5-1 to TRBJ2-7, with TRBD2 matching 9 bases. CDR3 length: 15 residues. CDR1 is SGHRS and CDR2 is YFSETQ in the germline V gene. The V and J ends lost 4 bases and 5 bases, in that order; junction bases with no gene match: 10. The CDR3 nucleotides read TGCGCCAGCAGCCCGAGGCTAGCGGGGACCAACGAGCAGTACTTC. Translating gives CASSPRLAGTNEQYF.

There are a few counts of this clonotype. The gene calls are TRBV7-9 and TRBJ2-3; D may be TRBD1 or TRBD2 (6 bases each). V was pared by 4 bases and J by 0 bases, with 14 bases between. The CDR3 contains 16 residues. Germline loops: CDR1 SEHNR, CDR2 FQNEAQ (reference sequence). CDR3 region: CASSSGASVSTDTQYF. The CDR3 nucleotides are TGTGCCAGCAGCTCAGGGGCTAGCGTTAGCACAGATACGCAGTATTTT.

The chain has TRBV7-2 and TRBJ2-2, with 7 bases fitting TRBD2. This CDR3 spans 14 amino acids. V lost 10 bases, J lost 2 bases, and 7 bases stayed unmatched. Germline CDR1 is SGHTA and CDR2 is FQGNSA. The chain's CDR3 is CATKLALNTGELFF. Written as DNA, the CDR3 is TGTGCCACCAAACTAGCGCTAAACACCGGGGAGCTGTTTTTT.

V usage is TRBV5-1 and J usage is TRBJ2-7, with TRBD2 matching over 7 bases. The trim removed 0 bases at V and 1 base at J, leaving 7 bases unmatched. The CDR3 has 16 amino acids. Germline V gene lookup returns CDR1 SGHRS and CDR2 YFSETQ. This CDR3 is CASSLAPAGTSYEQYF. DNA of the CDR3: TGCGCCAGCAGCTTGGCCCCAGCGGGGACTTCCTACGAGCAGTACTTC.

This rearrangement joins TRBV27 to TRBJ2-1; TRBD1 matches 7 bases. The CDR3 length is 16 residues. The germline gives CDR1 MNHEY, CDR2 SMNVEV (reference sequence). The V segment lost 5 bases and the J segment 3 bases; nucleotides outside the gene matches: 10. The CDR3 nucleotides read TGTGCCAGCAGTCCGACGGACAGGTTACTCTACAATGAGCAGTTCTTC. Translation gives CASSPTDRLLYNEQFF.

This clonotype was recorded a few times. V and J are TRBV20-1 and TRBJ2-2, with D hard to call. This CDR3 has 14 residues. CDR1 and CDR2 from the germline V gene are DFQATT and SNEGSKA (reference sequence). Between the trimmed V and J ends, which lost 1 base and 5 bases, there was a span of 11 bases. The CDR3 protein is CSARGRLITGELFF. The DNA for the CDR3 is TGCAGTGCTAGAGGGCGGTTAATTACCGGGGAGCTGTTTTTT.

This clonotype was counted a few times. The rearrangement uses TRBV12-3 or TRBV12-4 and TRBJ1-5; weak D call: TRBD1 (5 bases). Between the trimmed V and J ends, which lost 1 base and 7 bases, there was a span of 11 bases. The CDR3 is made up of 14 amino acids. This CDR3 is CASSLEGRGQPQHF. CDR3 DNA: TGTGCCAGCAGTTTAGAGGGGAGAGGCCAGCCCCAGCATTTT.

This clonotype was seen at least ten times. J is TRBJ1-4 and V is TRBV28, with no clear D. V was cut by 0 bases and J by 8 bases, with 7 bases left in between. The CDR3 length is 13 residues. CDR1 MDHEN and CDR2 SYDVKM come from the germline V gene. CDR3 sequence reads: CASSLWSGEKLFF. As DNA, the CDR3 is TGTGCCAGCAGTTTATGGTCGGGGGAAAAACTGTTTTTT.